This entry describes one T cell receptor beta chain. Its antigen is still unknown. After constant-region reverse-primer amplification, full-length variable regions underwent semi-nested PCR with Nested Universal Primer A. TCRdb analysed the 5' RACE reads with MiXCR anew, one entry per CDR3 protein. The sample carries tens of thousands of distinct CDR3 sequences, approximately 30% recorded once. CDR3 size: 14 residues. V was clipped by 3 bases and J by 1 base; unmatched bases: 2. Germline CDR1 is KGHSH and CDR2 is LQKENI. The study, taken as a whole, reports: The TCR gene usage of tumor memory CD4+ T cells clustered together with blood and lymph node memory CD4+ cells and with lymph node naive CD4+ cells. Tumor Tregs overlapped most with tumor, then blood, naive CD4+ cells.

The chain carries TRBV18 and TRBJ2-5; TRBD1 matches at 7 bases. Sequences were obtained from tumor-infiltrating memory CD4+ T cells sorted from the breast tumor. Described subset: memory CD4+ T cells, CD4+CD45RO+CD25-. The TCR comes from a female donor with breast cancer. CDR3 region: CASSPRDSQETQYF. CDR3 nucleotide sequence: TGTGCCAGCTCACCCCGGGACAGCCAAGAGACCCAGTACTTC.